These 24 T cell receptor beta chains came from one sample sequenced in a study of blood T cells in healthy people across ages (dated by TCRdb to between 2014 and 2016). Libraries were made using 5' RACE. Sequencing took place on an Illumina HiSeq 2500. The second PCR ran for roughly 7 to 12 cycles and used a J-beta primer mix along with a sample-barcoded 5' primer. The public reads were reprocessed in TCRdb via fastp at Q25 and MiXCR, keeping in-frame beta chains. Under each unique CDR3 protein, matching rows form one entry showing the most common genes and DNA. This sample gives about 1.6 million distinct CDR3 sequences in total; 30% to 40% of them show up just once. The leading ten clones occupy around 10% of the sample. What was sequenced was blood. The receptors were gathered from a woman aged 30 to 39 in good health.

The chain couples TRBV7-9 to TRBJ2-3; 7 positions match TRBD2. J gave up 3 bases and V 5 bases, and 11 bases lay outside the gene matches. Germline V gene data show CDR1 as SEHNR and CDR2 as FQNEAQ (reference sequence). This CDR3 comprises 16 residues. CDR3 in DNA: TGTGCCAGCAGCATAGGCGGACTAGTTTTTACAGATACGCAGTATTTT. Translation gives CASSIGGLVFTDTQYF.

This clonotype turned up a few times. The chain couples TRBV3-1 to TRBJ1-1; no clear D. CDR3 size: 13 residues. Deletions cut 4 bases from V and 1 base from J, with 7 bases between. Germline assignment: CDR1 LGHDT and CDR2 YNNKEL (reference sequence). The CDR3 loop is CASSPTWNTEAFF. As DNA, the CDR3 is TGTGCCAGCAGCCCGACCTGGAACACTGAAGCTTTCTTT.

This clonotype appeared a few times. J is TRBJ1-2 and V is TRBV20-1; D is unclear. Germline-derived CDR1 and CDR2 are DFQATT and SNEGSKA (reference sequence). Trimming took off 5 bases at V and 4 bases at J, with 17 bases between the two ends. CDR3 length: 14 amino acids. The CDR3 bases are TGCAGTGCTCCCAAGGGAGGGAGCAGCTATGGCTACACCTTC. Protein: CSAPKGGSSYGYTF.

The genes are TRBV3-1 and TRBJ2-5; D unresolved. From germline, CDR1 is LGHDT and CDR2 YNNKEL (reference sequence). V lost 0 bases and J lost 5, with 13 bases in between. The CDR3 length is 15 residues. CDR3 coding DNA: TGTGCCAGCAGCCAAGATCCATCCCCTAGGGAGACCCAGTACTTC. Its translation: CASSQDPSPRETQYF.

CDR3 bases: TGTGCCATCAGTTCTGGACAGGGGAGTCAGTACTTC. It encodes CAISSGQGSQYF. The genes are TRBV10-3 and TRBJ2-7; TRBD1 matches at 9 bases. V gave up 5 bases and J gave up 10 bases; unmatched junction bases: 6. The CDR3 sequence is 12 residues long. In germline, CDR1 is ENHRY, CDR2 SYGVKD.

The genes are TRBV7-9 and TRBJ2-3, with D tentatively TRBD1 (6 bases). CDR1 SEHNR and CDR2 FQNEAQ come from the germline V gene (reference sequence). V shed 2 bases and J shed 2 bases, with 14 bases lying between them. The CDR3 is 16 residues long. The CDR3 sequence: CASSLWAGQNTDTQYF. In nucleotides, the CDR3 is TGTGCCAGCAGCTTATGGGCTGGACAGAACACAGATACGCAGTATTTT.

The J gene is TRBJ2-7, the V gene TRBV7-8; 9 positions agree with TRBD1. The germline V gene encodes CDR1 SGHVS and CDR2 FQNEAQ. Trimming cost V 6 bases and J 6 bases; bases outside gene matches: 9. CDR3 length: 14 amino acids. The CDR3 DNA reads as TGTGCCAGCAGACCTGAACAGGGGGCTCGCGAGCAGTACTTC. This codes for CASRPEQGAREQYF.

In its sample, this clonotype was seen a few times. The chain carries TRBV7-9 and TRBJ2-1, with 7 positions matching TRBD2. The CDR3 has 14 amino acids. In germline, CDR1 is SEHNR, CDR2 FQNEAQ (reference sequence). With 0 bases clipped from V and 10 bases from J, the junction kept 6 bases outside the gene matches. The CDR3 loop reads CASSLAAGVPEQFF. The CDR3 nucleotides read TGTGCCAGCAGCTTAGCGGCGGGAGTCCCCGAGCAGTTCTTC.

This clonotype has just a few counts. J is TRBJ2-1 and V is TRBV11-1, with 9 bases that match TRBD1. Germline CDR1 is SGHAT and CDR2 is FQDESV (reference sequence). The V gene end was trimmed by 8 bases and the J gene end by 8 bases; junction bases not matched to a gene: 7. This CDR3 is built from 13 residues. CDR3 DNA: TGTGCCAGCGCCCCGGACAGGGGAGATGAGCAGTTCTTC. It encodes CASAPDRGDEQFF.

This clonotype appeared a few times. The chain has TRBV20-1 and TRBJ1-5; 8 nucleotides align to TRBD1. Unmatched junction bases numbered 8, after V lost 5 bases and J lost 5 bases. The CDR3 is 14 amino acids. Per germline, CDR1 DFQATT and CDR2 SNEGSKA (reference sequence). CDR3 sequence (DNA): TGCAGTGCTCCCGGGGCGACAGGGGATCAGCCCCAGCATTTT. Translation: CSAPGATGDQPQHF.

In regard to this clonotype: A much larger clone lies one base from this, so it may be a read error. This chain links TRBV12-3 or TRBV12-4 with TRBJ2-3, with TRBD2 identical over 7 bases. The V gene end was trimmed by 2 bases and the J gene end by 4 bases; junction bases not matched to a gene: 6. This CDR3 contains 15 residues. The CDR3 DNA reads as TGTGCCAGCAGTTTACGCGGGAGTAACGCAGATACGCAGTATTTT. Residues: CASSLRGSNADTQYF.

V gene TRBV10-2 combines with J gene TRBJ2-7; 9 nucleotides align to TRBD2. CDR1 and CDR2 from the germline V gene are WSHSY and SAAADI. CDR3 size: 11 residues. The V gene end was trimmed by 10 bases and the J gene end by 6 bases; junction bases not matched to a gene: 4. The CDR3, as DNA: TGCGCCACCGGGCGGGGGGGCGAGCAGTACTTC. Translation: CATGRGGEQYF.

This clonotype has more than one count but fewer than ten. The chain links TRBV5-1 to TRBJ2-1; either TRBD1 or TRBD2 may fit D (6 bases each). Trimming cost V 4 bases and J 9 bases, with 17 bases left between them. This CDR3 comprises 14 residues. Germline CDR1 is SGHRS and CDR2 is YFSETQ. The CDR3: CASSPWDKGGEQFF. For the CDR3, the DNA is TGCGCCAGCAGCCCCTGGGACAAGGGGGGTGAGCAGTTCTTC. The complete variable domain, with remaining parts taken from reference TRBV5-1 and TRBJ2-1, reads KAGVTQTPRYLIKTRGQQVTLSCSPISGHRSVSWYQQTPGQGLQFLFEYFSETQRNKGNFPGRFSGRQFSNSRSEMNVSTLELGDSALYLCASSPWDKGGEQFFGPGTRLTVL.

The J gene is TRBJ2-1, the V gene TRBV6-5; D possibly corresponds to TRBD2 (7 bases). The CDR3 consists of 19 residues. The V end lost 2 bases, the J end lost 8 bases, and 28 bases lay between the germline ends. Germline assignment: CDR1 MNHEY and CDR2 SVGAGI. The CDR3 bases are TGTGCCAGCAGTTACGGGGGCCGGGCTAGCGGACCGAGAGTCGATGAGCAGTTCTTC. Protein: CASSYGGRASGPRVDEQFF.

The J gene is TRBJ2-3, the V gene TRBV25-1, with 13 nucleotides matching TRBD2. Germline CDR1 and CDR2: MGHDK and SYGVNS. The CDR3 contains 18 residues. Trimming at V came to 4 bases and at J to 8 bases, leaving 15 bases not matched to a gene. The chain's CDR3 is CASSGSLGLAGERFTQYF. The CDR3 nucleotides are TGTGCCAGCAGTGGCTCTCTAGGACTAGCGGGAGAACGGTTTACGCAGTATTTT.

The table lists this clonotype with a few counts. V usage is TRBV15 and J usage is TRBJ2-1; tentatively, D is TRBD2 (5 bases). CDR1 LNHNV and CDR2 YYDKDF come from the germline V gene (reference sequence). V shed 0 bases and J shed 0 bases, with 9 bases lying between them. This CDR3 is built from 16 residues. CDR3 DNA sequence: TGTGCCACCAGCAGAGAACGGGGAACCTCCTACAATGAGCAGTTCTTC. Residues: CATSRERGTSYNEQFF.

The chain recombines TRBV6-2 or TRBV6-3 with TRBJ2-1; 11 bases match TRBD1. Losses at the gene ends were 1 base for V and 13 bases for J; bases not matched to a gene: 18. This CDR3 has 18 residues. CDR1 and CDR2 (germline): MNHEY, SVGEGT. The CDR3 sequence: CASSYFVGQGELGETQFF. Written as DNA, the CDR3 is TGTGCCAGCAGTTACTTTGTGGGACAGGGGGAATTAGGAGAGACCCAGTTCTTC.

This clonotype was seen more than once but under ten times. V is TRBV28 and J is TRBJ2-7; 9 bases fit TRBD1. The V and J ends lost 6 bases and 0 bases, in that order; junction bases with no gene match: 6. Germline-derived CDR1 and CDR2 are MDHEN and SYDVKM. The CDR3 consists of 15 residues. DNA for the CDR3: TGTGCCAGCAGAGCTCACAGGGGGCTCTCCTACGAGCAGTACTTC. This encodes CASRAHRGLSYEQYF.

This clonotype has only a few counts. This rearrangement joins TRBV20-1 to TRBJ2-1, with a tentative D call TRBD2 (6 bases). V was clipped by 3 bases and J by 10 bases, with 16 bases between them. In germline, CDR1 is DFQATT, CDR2 SNEGSKA (reference sequence). CDR3 length equals 13 residues. The CDR3 DNA follows: TGCAGTGCTAGTAATCCAGTGCTAGCGGAGCAGTTCTTC. Translated, it gives CSASNPVLAEQFF.

This clonotype turned up a few times. The chain links TRBV12-3 or TRBV12-4 to TRBJ2-5, with 7 bases fitting TRBD1. The CDR3 is made up of 16 amino acids. V shed 6 bases, J shed 2 bases, and the junction held 12 bases outside the gene matches. In DNA form, the CDR3 reads TGTGCCAGCAGCCATCCAATCCGGGACAGTCAAGAGACCCAGTACTTC. Amino acids: CASSHPIRDSQETQYF.

This clonotype was detected a few times. This rearrangement joins TRBV4-2 to TRBJ2-3; 11 nucleotides match TRBD2. The trim removed 5 bases at V and 0 bases at J, leaving 10 bases unmatched. This CDR3 is 18 amino acids long. Looked up from germline, CDR1 is LGHNA and CDR2 is YNFKEQ. The CDR3 here is CASSETSGGISSTDTQYF. CDR3 sequence (DNA): TGTGCCAGCAGCGAAACTAGCGGGGGTATCTCTAGCACAGATACGCAGTATTTT.

This chain joins TRBV19 and TRBJ2-1; 10 bases match TRBD2. Looked up from germline, CDR1 is LNHDA and CDR2 is SQIVND (reference sequence). Trimming removed 0 bases from V and 4 bases from J; junction bases left unmatched: 0. CDR3 length: 15 amino acids. Here the CDR3 DNA reads TGTGCCAGTAGTATAGATAGCGGGGGGTACAATGAGCAGTTCTTC. Protein product: CASSIDSGGYNEQFF.

This clonotype was observed at least ten times. The rearrangement joins TRBV29-1 to TRBJ2-7, with 10 bases fitting TRBD2. Germline V lookup: CDR1 SQVTM, CDR2 ANQGSEA. V gave up 3 bases and J gave up 7 bases; unmatched junction bases: 9. The CDR3 sequence is 14 residues long. The CDR3 region is CSVEAGTSALEQYF. The CDR3, as DNA: TGCAGCGTTGAGGCCGGGACTAGCGCTCTTGAGCAGTACTTC.

As regards this clonotype: Because it lacks the conserved phenylalanine or tryptophan at the end, this CDR3 is likely a read error. V usage is TRBV29-1 and J usage is TRBJ1-2, with D possibly being TRBD1 (5 bases). This CDR3 has 15 amino acids. V lost 4 bases, J lost 8 bases, and 23 bases lay in between. Germline CDR1 and CDR2: SQVTM and ANQGSEA. The CDR3 coding sequence is TGCAGCGTTGGGGGCCTGGCATTCCAGTTGGGGGGCTACACCCTC. It is translated as CSVGGLAFQLGGYTL.